One T cell receptor beta chain is described in this entry. Its antigen is currently unknown. Germline CDR1 is LNHNV and CDR2 is YYDKDF (reference sequence). The CDR3 is 17 amino acids. V was pared by 7 bases and J by 7 bases, with 16 bases of the junction left unmatched. The data were taken from a study of T cell repertoires in cytomegalovirus infection. About the study: Newly reported HLA-C-restricted and thoroughly characterized HLA-B-restricted CMV epitopes were employed. Indications of both CMV infection and matching HLA type were provided by public TCR beta signatures. Overall study results and limits: Public TCR beta family frequency separated CMV-and-HLA carriers, including in an independent cohort. Across the ex vivo response, the dominant clonotypes were HLA-C-restricted CMV-specific TCR beta clonotypes.

TCRdb independently ran MiXCR on the reads; one entry per CDR3 protein. The sample lists about 220,000 distinct CDR3 sequences, approximately 38% occurring once. The rearrangement links TRBV15 to TRBJ2-1; TRBD2 matches 10 bases. Here the sequenced sample was CD8+ T cells from cultured PBMCs, taken from culture after CMV antigen stimulation. This sequence was found in a human donor in good health (CMV status not recorded). Some clones in this sample may be carry-over from other donors' samples. CDR3: CATISGFEEREGNEQFF. The CDR3 nucleotides read TGTGCCACCATCTCCGGGTTCGAAGAGCGGGAGGGAAATGAGCAGTTCTTC.